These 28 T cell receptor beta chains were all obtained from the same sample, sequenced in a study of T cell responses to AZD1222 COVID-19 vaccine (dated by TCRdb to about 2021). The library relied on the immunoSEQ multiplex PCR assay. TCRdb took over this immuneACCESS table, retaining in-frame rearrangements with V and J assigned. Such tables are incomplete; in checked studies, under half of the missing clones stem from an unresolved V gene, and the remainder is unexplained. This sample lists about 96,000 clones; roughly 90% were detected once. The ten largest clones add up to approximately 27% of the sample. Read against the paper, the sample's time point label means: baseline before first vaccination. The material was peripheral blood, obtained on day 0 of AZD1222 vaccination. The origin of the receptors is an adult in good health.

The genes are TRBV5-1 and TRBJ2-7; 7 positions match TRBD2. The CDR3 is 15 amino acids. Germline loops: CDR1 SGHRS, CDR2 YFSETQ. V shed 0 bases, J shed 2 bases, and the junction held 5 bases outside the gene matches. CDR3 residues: CASSLDSSGTYEQYF. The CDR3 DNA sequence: TGCGCCAGCAGCTTGGACTCTAGCGGAACCTACGAGCAGTACTTC.

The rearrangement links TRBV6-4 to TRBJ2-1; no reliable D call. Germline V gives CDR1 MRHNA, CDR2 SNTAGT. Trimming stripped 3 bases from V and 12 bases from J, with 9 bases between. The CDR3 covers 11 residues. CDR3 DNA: TGTGCCAGCAGTGATGGGCTCGGGCAGTTCTTC. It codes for CASSDGLGQFF.

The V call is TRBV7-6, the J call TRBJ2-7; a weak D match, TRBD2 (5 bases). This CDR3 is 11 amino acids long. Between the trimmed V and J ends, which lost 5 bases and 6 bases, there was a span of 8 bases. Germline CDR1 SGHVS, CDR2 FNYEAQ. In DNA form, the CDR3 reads TGTGCCAGCAGCCGCGAGGGCGAGCAGTACTTC. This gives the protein CASSREGEQYF. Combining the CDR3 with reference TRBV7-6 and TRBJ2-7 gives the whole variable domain GAGVSQSPRYKVTKRGQDVALRCDPISGHVSLYWYRQALGQGPEFLTYFNYEAQQDKSGLPNDRFSAERPEGSISTLTIQRTEQRDSAMYRCASSREGEQYFGPGTRLTVT.

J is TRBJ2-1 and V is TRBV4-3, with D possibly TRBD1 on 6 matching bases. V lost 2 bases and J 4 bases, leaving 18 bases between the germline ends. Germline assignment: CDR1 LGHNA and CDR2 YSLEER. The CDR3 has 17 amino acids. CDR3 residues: CASSQRGLGVAYNEQFF. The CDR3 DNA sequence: TGCGCCAGCAGCCAAAGGGGGTTAGGGGTAGCGTACAATGAGCAGTTCTTC.

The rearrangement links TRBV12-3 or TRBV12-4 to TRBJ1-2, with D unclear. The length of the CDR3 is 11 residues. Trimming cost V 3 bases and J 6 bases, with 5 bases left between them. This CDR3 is CASSLDHGYTF. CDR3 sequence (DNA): TGTGCCAGCAGTTTGGATCATGGCTACACCTTC.

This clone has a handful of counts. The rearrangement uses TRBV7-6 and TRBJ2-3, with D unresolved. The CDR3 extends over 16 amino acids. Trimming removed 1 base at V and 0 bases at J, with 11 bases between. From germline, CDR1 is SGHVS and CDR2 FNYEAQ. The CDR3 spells CASSLVAAASTDTQYF. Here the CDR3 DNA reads TGTGCCAGCAGCTTAGTAGCAGCAGCTAGCACAGATACGCAGTATTTT.

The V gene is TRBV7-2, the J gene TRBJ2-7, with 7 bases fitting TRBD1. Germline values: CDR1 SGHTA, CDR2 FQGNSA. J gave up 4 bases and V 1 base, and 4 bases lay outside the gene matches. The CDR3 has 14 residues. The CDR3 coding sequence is TGTGCCAGCAGCTTAGTGGTACAGGGGTACGAGCAGTACTTC. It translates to CASSLVVQGYEQYF.

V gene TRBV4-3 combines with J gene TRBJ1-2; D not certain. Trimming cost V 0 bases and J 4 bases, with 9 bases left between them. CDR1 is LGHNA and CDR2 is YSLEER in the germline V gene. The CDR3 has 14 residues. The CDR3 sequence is CASSQERGAYGYTF. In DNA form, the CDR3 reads TGCGCCAGCAGCCAAGAAAGAGGAGCCTATGGCTACACCTTC.

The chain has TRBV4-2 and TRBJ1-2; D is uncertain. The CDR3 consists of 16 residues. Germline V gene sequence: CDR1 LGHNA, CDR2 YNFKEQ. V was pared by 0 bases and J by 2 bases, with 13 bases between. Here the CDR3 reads CASSQEPGAGNYGYTF. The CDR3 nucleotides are TGTGCCAGCAGCCAAGAACCAGGCGCCGGGAACTATGGCTACACCTTC.

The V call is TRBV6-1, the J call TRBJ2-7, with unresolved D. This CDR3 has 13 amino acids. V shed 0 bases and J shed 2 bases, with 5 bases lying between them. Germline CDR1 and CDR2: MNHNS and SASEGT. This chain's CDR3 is CASSEAVPYEQYF. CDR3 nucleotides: TGTGCCAGCAGTGAAGCGGTGCCCTACGAGCAGTACTTC.

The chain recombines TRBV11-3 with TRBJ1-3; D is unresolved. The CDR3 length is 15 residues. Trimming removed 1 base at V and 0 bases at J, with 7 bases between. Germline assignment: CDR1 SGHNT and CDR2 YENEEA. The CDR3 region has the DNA TGTGCCAGCAGCTTAGGCGGTTACTCTGGAAACACCATATATTTT. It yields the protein CASSLGGYSGNTIYF.

The CDR3 nucleotides read TGTGCCAGCAGCTTAGAGGGACTTAATGAAGCTTTCTTT. This sequence encodes CASSLEGLNEAFF. The chain carries TRBV7-2 and TRBJ1-1; D is possibly TRBD1 (5 bases). The CDR3 totals 13 residues. V lost 1 base to trimming and J lost 7 bases, with 10 bases between them. Per the germline V gene, CDR1 is SGHTA and CDR2 is FQGNSA.

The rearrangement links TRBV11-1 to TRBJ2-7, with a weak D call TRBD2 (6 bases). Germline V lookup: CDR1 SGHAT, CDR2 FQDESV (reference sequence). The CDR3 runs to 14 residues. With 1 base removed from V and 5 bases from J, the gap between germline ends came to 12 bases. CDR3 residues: CASSLGGAGHEQYF. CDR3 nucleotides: TGTGCCAGCAGCTTAGGGGGAGCGGGCCACGAGCAGTACTTC.

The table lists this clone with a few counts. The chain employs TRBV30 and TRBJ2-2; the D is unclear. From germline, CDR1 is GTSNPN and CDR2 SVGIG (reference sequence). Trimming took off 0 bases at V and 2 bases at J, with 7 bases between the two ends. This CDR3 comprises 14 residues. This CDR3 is CAWSVWPNTGELFF. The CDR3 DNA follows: TGTGCCTGGAGTGTATGGCCTAACACCGGGGAGCTGTTTTTT.

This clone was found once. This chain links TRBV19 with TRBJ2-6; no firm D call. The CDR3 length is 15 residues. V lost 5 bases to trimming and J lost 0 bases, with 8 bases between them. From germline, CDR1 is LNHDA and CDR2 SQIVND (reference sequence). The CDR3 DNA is TGTGCCAGTAGTCGAAGCCACTCTGGGGCCAACGTCCTGACTTTC. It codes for CASSRSHSGANVLTF.

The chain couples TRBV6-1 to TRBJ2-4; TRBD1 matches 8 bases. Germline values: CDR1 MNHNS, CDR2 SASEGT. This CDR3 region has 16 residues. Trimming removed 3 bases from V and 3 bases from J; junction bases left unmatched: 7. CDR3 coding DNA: TGTGCCAGCAGTGAGCGTTACGGACAGGGCAAAAACATTCAGTACTTC. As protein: CASSERYGQGKNIQYF.

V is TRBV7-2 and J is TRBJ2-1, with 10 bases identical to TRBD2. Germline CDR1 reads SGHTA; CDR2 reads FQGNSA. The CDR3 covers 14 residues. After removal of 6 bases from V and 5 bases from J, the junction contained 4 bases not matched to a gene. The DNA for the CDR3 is TGTGCCAGCAGACTAGCGGGACTGGACAATGAGCAGTTCTTC. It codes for CASRLAGLDNEQFF.

The CDR3: CASSGSNEQYF. CDR3 DNA: TGTGCCAGCAGTGGAAGCAACGAGCAGTACTTC. The V and J genes are TRBV28 and TRBJ2-7, with no clear D. The CDR3 extends over 11 amino acids. V lost 5 bases, J lost 5 bases, and 7 bases lay in between. Germline CDR1 MDHEN, CDR2 SYDVKM.

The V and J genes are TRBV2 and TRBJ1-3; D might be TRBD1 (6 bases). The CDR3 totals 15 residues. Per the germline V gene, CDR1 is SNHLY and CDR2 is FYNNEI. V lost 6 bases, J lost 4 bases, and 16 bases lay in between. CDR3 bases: TGTGCCAGCAGGGGGACGGGGGGCCCAGGAAACACCATATATTTT. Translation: CASRGTGGPGNTIYF.

For the CDR3, the DNA is TGTGCCAGCAGCTTGGGGGGCTGGGGCAATCAGCCCCAGCATTTT. Its protein is CASSLGGWGNQPQHF. The genes are TRBV5-6 and TRBJ1-5; TRBD1 might be the D (5 bases). The CDR3 spans 15 residues. From germline, CDR1 is SGHDT and CDR2 YYEEEE. The germline V and J ends were trimmed by 0 bases and 2 bases, with 9 bases remaining between them.

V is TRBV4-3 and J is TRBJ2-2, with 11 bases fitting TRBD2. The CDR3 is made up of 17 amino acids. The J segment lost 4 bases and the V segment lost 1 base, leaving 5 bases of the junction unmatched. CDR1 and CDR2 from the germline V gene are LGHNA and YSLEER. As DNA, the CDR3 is TGCGCCAGCAGCCAAGCCCCCGGACTAGCGGGCACCGGGGAGCTGTTTTTT. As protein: CASSQAPGLAGTGELFF.

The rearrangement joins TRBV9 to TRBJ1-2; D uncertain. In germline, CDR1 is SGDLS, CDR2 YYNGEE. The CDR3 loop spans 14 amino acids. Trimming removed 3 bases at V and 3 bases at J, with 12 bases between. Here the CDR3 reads CASSARPTDYGYTF. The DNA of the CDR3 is TGTGCCAGCAGCGCACGACCGACCGACTATGGCTACACCTTC.

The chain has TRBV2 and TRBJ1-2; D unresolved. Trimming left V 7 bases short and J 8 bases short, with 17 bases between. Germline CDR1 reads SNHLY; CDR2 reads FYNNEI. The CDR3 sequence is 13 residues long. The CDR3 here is CASILLAGNGYTF. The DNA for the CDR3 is TGTGCCAGCATACTGCTCGCCGGGAACGGCTACACCTTC.

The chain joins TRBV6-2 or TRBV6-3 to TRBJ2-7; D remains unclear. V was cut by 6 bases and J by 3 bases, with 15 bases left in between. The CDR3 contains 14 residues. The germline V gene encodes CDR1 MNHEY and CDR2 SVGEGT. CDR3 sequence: CASSRRRADYEQYF. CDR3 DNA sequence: TGTGCCAGCAGCAGACGGAGAGCAGACTACGAGCAGTACTTC.

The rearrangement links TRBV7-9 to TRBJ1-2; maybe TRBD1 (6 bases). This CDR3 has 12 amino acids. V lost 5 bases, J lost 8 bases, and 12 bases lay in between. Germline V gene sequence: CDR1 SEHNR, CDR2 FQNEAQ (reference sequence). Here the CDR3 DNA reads TGTGCCAGCAGCCCGGACAGTGTCGGCTACACCTTC. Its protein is CASSPDSVGYTF.

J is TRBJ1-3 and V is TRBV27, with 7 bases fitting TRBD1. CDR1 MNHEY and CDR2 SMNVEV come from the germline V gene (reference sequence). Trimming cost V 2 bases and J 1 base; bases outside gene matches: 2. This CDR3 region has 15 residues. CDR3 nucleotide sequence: TGTGCCAGCAGTTTAGAGGGGGCGTCTGGAAACACCATATATTTT. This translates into CASSLEGASGNTIYF.

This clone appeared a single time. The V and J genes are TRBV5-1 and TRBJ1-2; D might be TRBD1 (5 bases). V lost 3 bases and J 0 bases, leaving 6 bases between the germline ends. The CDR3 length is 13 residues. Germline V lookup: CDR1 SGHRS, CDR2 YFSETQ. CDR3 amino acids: CASSSTANYGYTF. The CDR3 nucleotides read TGCGCCAGCAGCTCGACAGCTAACTATGGCTACACCTTC. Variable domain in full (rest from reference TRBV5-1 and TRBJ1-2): KAGVTQTPRYLIKTRGQQVTLSCSPISGHRSVSWYQQTPGQGLQFLFEYFSETQRNKGNFPGRFSGRQFSNSRSEMNVSTLELGDSALYLCASSSTANYGYTFGSGTRLTVV.

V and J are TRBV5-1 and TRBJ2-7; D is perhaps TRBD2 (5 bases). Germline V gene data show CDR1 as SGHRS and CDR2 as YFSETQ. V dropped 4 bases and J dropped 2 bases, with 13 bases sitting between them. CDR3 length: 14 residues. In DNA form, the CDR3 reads TGCGCCAGCAGCCCGGAGGTAGAACCCTACGAGCAGTACTTC. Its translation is CASSPEVEPYEQYF. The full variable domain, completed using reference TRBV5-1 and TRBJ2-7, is KAGVTQTPRYLIKTRGQQVTLSCSPISGHRSVSWYQQTPGQGLQFLFEYFSETQRNKGNFPGRFSGRQFSNSRSEMNVSTLELGDSALYLCASSPEVEPYEQYFGPGTRLTVT.